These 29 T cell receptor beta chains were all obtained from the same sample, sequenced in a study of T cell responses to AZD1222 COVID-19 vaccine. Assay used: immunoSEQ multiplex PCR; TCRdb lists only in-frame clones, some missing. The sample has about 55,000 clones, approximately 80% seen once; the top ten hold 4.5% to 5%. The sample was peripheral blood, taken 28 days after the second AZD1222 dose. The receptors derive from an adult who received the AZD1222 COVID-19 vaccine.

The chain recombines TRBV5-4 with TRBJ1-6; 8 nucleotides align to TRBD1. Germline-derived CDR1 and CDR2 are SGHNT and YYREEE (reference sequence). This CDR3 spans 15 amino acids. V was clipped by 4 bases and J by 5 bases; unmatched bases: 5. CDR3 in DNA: TGTGCCAGCAGCCCGCCGGGACAGGATAATTCACCCCTCCACTTT. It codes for CASSPPGQDNSPLHF.

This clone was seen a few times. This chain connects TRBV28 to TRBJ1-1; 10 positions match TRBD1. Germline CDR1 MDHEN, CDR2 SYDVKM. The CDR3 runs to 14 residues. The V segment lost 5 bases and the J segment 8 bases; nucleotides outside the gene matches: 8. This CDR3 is CASSVGQGFVEAFF. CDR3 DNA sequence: TGTGCCAGCAGTGTGGGACAGGGGTTTGTGGAAGCTTTCTTT.

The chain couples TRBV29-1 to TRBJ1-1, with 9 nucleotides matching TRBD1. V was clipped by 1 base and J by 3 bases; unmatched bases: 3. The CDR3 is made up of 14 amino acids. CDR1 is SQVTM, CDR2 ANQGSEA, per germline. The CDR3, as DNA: TGCAGCGTTGAAGGGGACAGGGTCGACACTGAAGCTTTCTTT. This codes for CSVEGDRVDTEAFF. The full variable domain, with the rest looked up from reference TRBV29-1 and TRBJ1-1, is SAVISQKPSRDICQRGTSLTIQCQVDSQVTMMFWYRQQPGQSLTLIATANQGSEATYESGFVIDKFPISRPNLTFSTLTVSNMSPEDSSIYLCSVEGDRVDTEAFFGQGTRLTVV.

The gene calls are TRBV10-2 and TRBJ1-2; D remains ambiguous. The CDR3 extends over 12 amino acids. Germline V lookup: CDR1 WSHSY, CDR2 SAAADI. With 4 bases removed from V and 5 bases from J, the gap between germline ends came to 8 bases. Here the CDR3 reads CASSAFGYGYTF. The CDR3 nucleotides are TGCGCCAGCAGTGCCTTCGGGTATGGCTACACCTTC.

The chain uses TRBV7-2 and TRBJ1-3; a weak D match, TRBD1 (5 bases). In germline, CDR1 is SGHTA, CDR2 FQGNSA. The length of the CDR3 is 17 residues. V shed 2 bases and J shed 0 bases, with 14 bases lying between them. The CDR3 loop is CASSLYSTGYSGNTIYF. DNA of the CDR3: TGTGCCAGCAGCTTATATAGTACAGGATACTCTGGAAACACCATATATTTT.

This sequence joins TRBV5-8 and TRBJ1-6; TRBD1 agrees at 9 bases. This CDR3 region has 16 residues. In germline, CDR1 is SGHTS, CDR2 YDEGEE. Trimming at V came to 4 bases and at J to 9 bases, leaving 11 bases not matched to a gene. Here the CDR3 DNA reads TGTGCCAGCAGCCTTGGCCGGGACAGGGTAGGTTCACCCCTCCACTTT. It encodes CASSLGRDRVGSPLHF.

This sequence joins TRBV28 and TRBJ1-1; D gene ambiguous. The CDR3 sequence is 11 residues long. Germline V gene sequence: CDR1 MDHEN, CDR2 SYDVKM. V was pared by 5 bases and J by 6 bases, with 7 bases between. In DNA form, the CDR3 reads TGTGCCAGCAGTCCCCGGGCTGAAGCTTTCTTT. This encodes CASSPRAEAFF.

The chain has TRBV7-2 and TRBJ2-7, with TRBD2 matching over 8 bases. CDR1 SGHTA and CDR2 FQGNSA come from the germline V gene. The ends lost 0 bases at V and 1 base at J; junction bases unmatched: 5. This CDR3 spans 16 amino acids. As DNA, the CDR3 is TGTGCCAGCAGCTTAGCACCTAGCGGGCTGTCCTACGAGCAGTACTTC. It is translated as CASSLAPSGLSYEQYF.

CDR3 sequence (DNA): TGCAGCGCCGAAAGGGACAGGGGGCTGGGCACTGAAGCTTTCTTT. This gives the protein CSAERDRGLGTEAFF. The chain links TRBV29-1 to TRBJ1-1; 12 bases match TRBD1. The CDR3 contains 15 residues. Germline values: CDR1 SQVTM, CDR2 ANQGSEA. V lost 7 bases and J lost 4; bases outside the gene matches: 10.

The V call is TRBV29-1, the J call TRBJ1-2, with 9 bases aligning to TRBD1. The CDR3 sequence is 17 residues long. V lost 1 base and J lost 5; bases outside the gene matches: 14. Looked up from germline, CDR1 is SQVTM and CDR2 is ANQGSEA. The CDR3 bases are TGCAGCGTTGAAGGGAACCCGGGACAGGGCTTTTTTTATGGCTACACCTTC. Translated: CSVEGNPGQGFFYGYTF.

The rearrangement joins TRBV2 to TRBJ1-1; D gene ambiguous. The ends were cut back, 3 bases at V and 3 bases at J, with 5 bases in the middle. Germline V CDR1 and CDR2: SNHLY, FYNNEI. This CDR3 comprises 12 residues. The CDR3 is CASSDPDTEAFF. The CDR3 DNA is TGTGCCAGCAGTGACCCGGACACTGAAGCTTTCTTT.

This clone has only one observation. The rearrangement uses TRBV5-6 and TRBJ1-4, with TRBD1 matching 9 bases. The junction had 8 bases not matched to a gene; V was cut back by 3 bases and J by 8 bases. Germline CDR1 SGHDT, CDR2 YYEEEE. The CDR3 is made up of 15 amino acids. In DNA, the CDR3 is TGTGCCAGCAGCTCATTACAGGGGGCACGGGAAAAACTGTTTTTT. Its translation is CASSSLQGAREKLFF.

The CDR3 sequence: CATKTSGSRNEQFF. CDR3 in DNA: TGTGCCACAAAGACTAGCGGGAGTCGGAATGAGCAGTTCTTC. This chain links TRBV6-5 with TRBJ2-1, with 12 bases fitting TRBD2. V lost 10 bases to trimming and J lost 7 bases; unmatched junction nucleotides: 8. This CDR3 is 14 amino acids long. The germline V gene encodes CDR1 MNHEY and CDR2 SVGAGI.

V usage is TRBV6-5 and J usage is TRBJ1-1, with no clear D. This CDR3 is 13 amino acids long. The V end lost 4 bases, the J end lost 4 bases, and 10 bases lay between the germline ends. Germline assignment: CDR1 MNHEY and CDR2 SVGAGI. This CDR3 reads CASSSEESTEAFF. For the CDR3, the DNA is TGTGCCAGCAGTTCGGAGGAGAGCACTGAAGCTTTCTTT.

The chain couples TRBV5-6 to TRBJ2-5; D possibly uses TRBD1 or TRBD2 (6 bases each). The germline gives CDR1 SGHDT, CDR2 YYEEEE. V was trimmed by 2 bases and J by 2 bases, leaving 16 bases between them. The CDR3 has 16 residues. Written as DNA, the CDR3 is TGTGCCAGCAGCTTAGGGATGGAGGGGGTACAAGAGACCCAGTACTTC. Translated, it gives CASSLGMEGVQETQYF.

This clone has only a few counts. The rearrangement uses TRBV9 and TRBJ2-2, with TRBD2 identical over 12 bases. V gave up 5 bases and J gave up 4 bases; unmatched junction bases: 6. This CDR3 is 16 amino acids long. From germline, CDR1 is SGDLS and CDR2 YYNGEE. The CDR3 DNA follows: TGTGCCAGCAGTTCTAGCGGGGGGGCTGGCACCGGGGAGCTGTTTTTT. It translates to CASSSSGGAGTGELFF.

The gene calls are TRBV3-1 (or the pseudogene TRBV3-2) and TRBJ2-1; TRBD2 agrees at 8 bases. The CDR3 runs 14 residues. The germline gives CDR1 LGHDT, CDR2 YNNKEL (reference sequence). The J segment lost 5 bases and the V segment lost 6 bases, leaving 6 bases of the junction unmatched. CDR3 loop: CASSPSGSNNEQFF. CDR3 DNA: TGTGCCAGCAGTCCTAGCGGGTCGAACAATGAGCAGTTCTTC.

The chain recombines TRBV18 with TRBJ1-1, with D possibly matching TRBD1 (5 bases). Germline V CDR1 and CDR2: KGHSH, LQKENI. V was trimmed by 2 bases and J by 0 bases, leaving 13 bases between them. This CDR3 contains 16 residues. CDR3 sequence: CASSPRVLGVNTEAFF. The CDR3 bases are TGTGCCAGCTCACCAAGGGTCCTAGGGGTGAACACTGAAGCTTTCTTT. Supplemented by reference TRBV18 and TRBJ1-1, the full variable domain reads NAGVMQNPRHLVRRRGQEARLRCSPMKGHSHVYWYRQLPEEGLKFMVYLQKENIIDESGMPKERFSAEFPKEGPSILRIQQVVRGDSAAYFCASSPRVLGVNTEAFFGQGTRLTVV.

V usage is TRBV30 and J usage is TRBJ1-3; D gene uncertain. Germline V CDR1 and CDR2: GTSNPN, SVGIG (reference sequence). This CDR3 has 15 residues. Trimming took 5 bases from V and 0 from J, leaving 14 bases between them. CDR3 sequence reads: CAWDPPGRSGNTIYF. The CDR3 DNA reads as TGTGCCTGGGATCCCCCGGGCCGCTCTGGAAACACCATATATTTT.

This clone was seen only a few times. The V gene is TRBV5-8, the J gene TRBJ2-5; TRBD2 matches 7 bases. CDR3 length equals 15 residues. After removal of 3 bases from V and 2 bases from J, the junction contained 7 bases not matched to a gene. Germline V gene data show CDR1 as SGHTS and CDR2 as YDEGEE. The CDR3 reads CASSSKRDYQETQYF. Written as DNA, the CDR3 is TGTGCCAGCAGCTCTAAAAGGGACTATCAAGAGACCCAGTACTTC.

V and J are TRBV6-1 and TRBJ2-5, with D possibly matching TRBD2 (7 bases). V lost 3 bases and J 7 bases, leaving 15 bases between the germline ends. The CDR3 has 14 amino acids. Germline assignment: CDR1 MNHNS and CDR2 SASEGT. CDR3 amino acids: CASSEAGAPGTQYF. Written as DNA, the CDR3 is TGTGCCAGCAGTGAGGCGGGGGCGCCCGGGACCCAGTACTTC.

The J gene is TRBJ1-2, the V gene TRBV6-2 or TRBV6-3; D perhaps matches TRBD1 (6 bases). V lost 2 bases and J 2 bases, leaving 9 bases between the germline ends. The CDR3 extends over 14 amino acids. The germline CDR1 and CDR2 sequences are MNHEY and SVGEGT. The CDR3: CASSYGGNNYGYTF. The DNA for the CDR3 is TGTGCCAGCAGTTACGGGGGCAACAACTATGGCTACACCTTC.

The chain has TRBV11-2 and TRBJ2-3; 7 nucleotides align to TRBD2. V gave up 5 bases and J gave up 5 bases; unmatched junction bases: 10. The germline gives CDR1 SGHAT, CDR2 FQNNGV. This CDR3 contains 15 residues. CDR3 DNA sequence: TGTGCCAGCAGCGAGATCGGCGGGGGTCTAGATACGCAGTATTTT. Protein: CASSEIGGGLDTQYF.

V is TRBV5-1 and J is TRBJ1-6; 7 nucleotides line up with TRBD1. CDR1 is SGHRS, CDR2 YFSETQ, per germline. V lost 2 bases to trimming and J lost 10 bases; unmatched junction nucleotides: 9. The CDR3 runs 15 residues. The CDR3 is CASSFQTGNGSPLHF. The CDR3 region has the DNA TGCGCCAGCAGCTTTCAGACAGGGAATGGATCACCCCTCCACTTT.

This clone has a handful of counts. CDR3 sequence (DNA): TGTGCCAGCAGTTACGGGGGGTCCACAGATACGCAGTATTTT. Its protein product is CASSYGGSTDTQYF. The V and J genes are TRBV6-2 or TRBV6-3 and TRBJ2-3; maybe TRBD2 (6 bases). CDR1 and CDR2 from the germline V gene are MNHEY and SVGEGT. With 2 bases removed from V and 2 bases from J, the gap between germline ends came to 8 bases. This CDR3 region has 14 residues.

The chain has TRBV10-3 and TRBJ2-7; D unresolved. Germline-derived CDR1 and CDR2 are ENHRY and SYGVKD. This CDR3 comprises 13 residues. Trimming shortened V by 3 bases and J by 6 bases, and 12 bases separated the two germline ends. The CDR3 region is CAISDPSAGEQYV. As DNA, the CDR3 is TGTGCCATCAGTGACCCAAGCGCTGGCGAGCAGTACGTC.

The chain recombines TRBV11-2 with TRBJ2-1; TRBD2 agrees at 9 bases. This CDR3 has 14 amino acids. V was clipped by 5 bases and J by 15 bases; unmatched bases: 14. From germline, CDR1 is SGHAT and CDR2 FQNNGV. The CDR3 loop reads CASSEGLAGGVGFF. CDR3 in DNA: TGTGCCAGCAGCGAGGGACTCGCGGGGGGGGTTGGGTTCTTC.

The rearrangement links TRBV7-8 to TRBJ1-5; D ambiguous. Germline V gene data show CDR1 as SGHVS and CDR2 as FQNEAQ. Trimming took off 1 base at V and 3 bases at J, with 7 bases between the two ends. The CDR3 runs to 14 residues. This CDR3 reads CASSLVLINQPQHF. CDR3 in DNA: TGTGCCAGCAGCTTAGTACTGATCAATCAGCCCCAGCATTTT.

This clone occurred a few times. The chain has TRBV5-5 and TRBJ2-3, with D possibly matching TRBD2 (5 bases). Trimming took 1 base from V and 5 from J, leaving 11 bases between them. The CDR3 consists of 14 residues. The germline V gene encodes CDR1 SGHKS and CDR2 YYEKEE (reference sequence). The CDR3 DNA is TGTGCCAGCAGCTTGAGTGTGCGGGTAGATACGCAGTATTTT. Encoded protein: CASSLSVRVDTQYF.